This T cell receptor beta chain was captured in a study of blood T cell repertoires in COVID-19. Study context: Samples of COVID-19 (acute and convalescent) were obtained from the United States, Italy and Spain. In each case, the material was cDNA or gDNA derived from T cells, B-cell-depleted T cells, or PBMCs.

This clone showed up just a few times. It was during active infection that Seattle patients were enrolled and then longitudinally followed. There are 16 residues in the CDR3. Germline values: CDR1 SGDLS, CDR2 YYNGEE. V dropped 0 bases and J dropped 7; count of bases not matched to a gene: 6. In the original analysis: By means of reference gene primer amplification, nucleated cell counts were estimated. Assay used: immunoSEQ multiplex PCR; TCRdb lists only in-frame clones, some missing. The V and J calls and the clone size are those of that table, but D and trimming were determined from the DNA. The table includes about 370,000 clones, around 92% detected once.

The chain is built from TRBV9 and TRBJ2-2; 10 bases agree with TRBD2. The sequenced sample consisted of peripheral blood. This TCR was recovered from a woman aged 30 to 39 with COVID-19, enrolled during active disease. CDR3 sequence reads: CASSVAAGGPDGELFF. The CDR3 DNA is TGTGCCAGCAGCGTAGCAGCGGGAGGGCCGGACGGGGAGCTGTTTTTT.